These 31 T cell receptor beta chains were sequenced from one sample in a study of vaccination and CD4 T cells after COVID-19. Treatment defined: approximately 9-day PBMC culture with coronavirus spike peptide pools or control peptides (ViraFEST assay). The Oncomine TCR Beta short-read assay sequenced DNA from cultured CD4+ T cells. TCRdb reanalysed the PCR reads using MiXCR and keeps one entry per CDR3 protein. The sample lists roughly 15,000 distinct CDR3 sequences; approximately 51% were seen once. The antigens for these receptors are not known. Material for sequencing was CD4+ T cells from blood, cultured in vitro. The receptors stem from a human donor who had recovered from COVID-19.

The chain joins TRBV15 to TRBJ2-3; 7 bases map to TRBD2. The CDR3 is 16 amino acids. The ends lost 4 bases at V and 4 bases at J; junction bases unmatched: 11. From germline, CDR1 is LNHNV and CDR2 YYDKDF (reference sequence). The CDR3 nucleotides are TGTGCCACCAGCAAATCCTCCGGCGGGAGTTCAGATACGCAGTATTTT. It yields the protein CATSKSSGGSSDTQYF.

The rearrangement links TRBV30 to TRBJ1-1, with no clear D. The CDR3 runs to 12 residues. V lost 3 bases and J lost 4, with 9 bases in between. In germline, CDR1 is GTSNPN, CDR2 SVGIG (reference sequence). CDR3 protein: CAWRRMGTEAFF. In DNA form, the CDR3 reads TGTGCCTGGAGGAGGATGGGCACTGAAGCTTTCTTT.

The chain combines TRBV28 with TRBJ1-6; D gene ambiguous. Trimming removed 7 bases at V and 2 bases at J, with 9 bases between. This CDR3 has 14 residues. Germline V gives CDR1 MDHEN, CDR2 SYDVKM. The CDR3 sequence: CASKRRAYNSPLHF. The CDR3 coding sequence is TGTGCCAGCAAACGTCGGGCCTATAATTCACCCCTCCACTTT. Looking up the rest from reference TRBV28 and TRBJ1-6 gives the full variable domain: DVKVTQSSRYLVKRTGEKVFLECVQDMDHENMFWYRQDPGLGLRLIYFSYDVKMKEKGDIPEGYSVSREKKERFSLILESASTNQTSMYLCASKRRAYNSPLHFGNGTRLTVT.

In this sample, this clonotype turned up once. The chain couples TRBV18 to TRBJ2-2; D call uncertain. Trimming shortened V by 3 bases and J by 3 bases, and 5 bases separated the two germline ends. Germline V gives CDR1 KGHSH, CDR2 LQKENI. The CDR3 is 13 residues long. For the CDR3, the DNA is TGTGCCAGCTCACCTCAGGACACCGGGGAGCTGTTTTTT. Residues: CASSPQDTGELFF.

The chain combines TRBV15 with TRBJ1-5, with D uncertain. The CDR3 has 13 amino acids. V lost 4 bases and J 1 base, leaving 5 bases between the germline ends. CDR1 is LNHNV and CDR2 is YYDKDF in the germline V gene (reference sequence). This CDR3 is CATSMESNQPQHF. CDR3 bases: TGTGCCACCAGCATGGAGAGCAATCAGCCCCAGCATTTT.

V is TRBV4-2 and J is TRBJ2-4; unclear D gene. Trimming stripped 0 bases from V and 9 bases from J, with 18 bases between. Germline CDR1 and CDR2: LGHNA and YNFKEQ. CDR3 size: 16 residues. Written as DNA, the CDR3 is TGTGCCAGCAGCCAAGATCGGCAGATATCAATGGGCATTCAGTACTTC. This translates into CASSQDRQISMGIQYF.

The J gene is TRBJ2-7, the V gene TRBV2; D ambiguous. Germline lookup yields CDR1 SNHLY and CDR2 FYNNEI. V lost 4 bases to trimming and J lost 6 bases, with 7 bases between them. The CDR3 covers 11 residues. The CDR3 loop is CASSADREQYF. DNA for the CDR3: TGTGCCAGCAGTGCTGATCGCGAGCAGTACTTC.

This clonotype was observed a few times. This chain joins TRBV20-1 and TRBJ2-3; 11 nucleotides match TRBD2. Germline CDR1 DFQATT, CDR2 SNEGSKA (reference sequence). The CDR3 is 15 residues long. Here the CDR3 reads CRSLAGGAGTDTQYF. CDR3 coding DNA: TGCAGGAGTTTAGCGGGAGGGGCGGGGACAGATACGCAGTATTTT.

V is TRBV11-2 and J is TRBJ2-7; perhaps TRBD2 as D (6 bases). Trimming removed 0 bases from V and 3 bases from J, with 15 bases in between. This CDR3 has 16 amino acids. CDR1 is SGHAT and CDR2 is FQNNGV in the germline V gene. The CDR3: CASSLDLVGGRYEQYF. As DNA, the CDR3 is TGTGCCAGCAGCTTAGATCTCGTCGGGGGTCGCTACGAGCAGTACTTC. Looking up the rest from reference TRBV11-2 and TRBJ2-7 gives the full variable domain: EAGVAQSPRYKIIEKRQSVAFWCNPISGHATLYWYQQILGQGPKLLIQFQNNGVVDDSQLPKDRFSAERLKGVDSTLKIQPAKLEDSAVYLCASSLDLVGGRYEQYFGPGTRLTVT.

This chain links TRBV5-4 with TRBJ2-2; TRBD2 matches 9 bases. J lost 5 bases, V lost 3 bases, and 8 bases had no gene match. The germline gives CDR1 SGHNT, CDR2 YYREEE (reference sequence). The CDR3 runs to 16 residues. The CDR3 sequence is CASSSRALAGTGELFF. The CDR3 DNA reads as TGTGCCAGCAGCTCCCGGGCGCTAGCGGGAACCGGGGAGCTGTTTTTT.

J is TRBJ1-5 and V is TRBV7-3; D not certain. Germline V gives CDR1 SGHTA, CDR2 FQGTGA. CDR3 length equals 13 residues. V dropped 2 bases and J dropped 7 bases, with 9 bases sitting between them. As DNA, the CDR3 is TGTGCCAGCAGCTTACTTCGACTCCAGCCCCAGCATTTT. This sequence encodes CASSLLRLQPQHF.

This chain connects TRBV27 to TRBJ1-2, with D tentatively TRBD1 (6 bases). Germline V lookup: CDR1 MNHEY, CDR2 SMNVEV (reference sequence). V was shortened by 3 bases and J by 8 bases, with 19 bases between the two germline ends. The CDR3 spans 15 residues. CDR3 amino acids: CASSLGQGRGVGYTF. In DNA, the CDR3 is TGTGCCAGCAGTTTGGGGCAGGGGCGAGGGGTCGGCTACACCTTC.

The chain uses TRBV28 and TRBJ2-5; 10 bases are a match to TRBD2. V was clipped by 3 bases and J by 2 bases; unmatched bases: 9. Germline lookup yields CDR1 MDHEN and CDR2 SYDVKM. CDR3 length equals 17 residues. In DNA, the CDR3 is TGTGCCAGCAGTTTGTCTAGCGGGAGAGGCCGGCAAGAGACCCAGTACTTC. Residues: CASSLSSGRGRQETQYF. Supplemented by reference TRBV28 and TRBJ2-5, the full variable domain reads DVKVTQSSRYLVKRTGEKVFLECVQDMDHENMFWYRQDPGLGLRLIYFSYDVKMKEKGDIPEGYSVSREKKERFSLILESASTNQTSMYLCASSLSSGRGRQETQYFGPGTRLLVL.

The V gene is TRBV5-1, the J gene TRBJ2-5; 7 bases are a match to TRBD1. The V gene end was trimmed by 7 bases and the J gene end by 5 bases; junction bases not matched to a gene: 14. Germline V lookup: CDR1 SGHRS, CDR2 YFSETQ. The length of the CDR3 is 15 residues. CDR3 loop: CASANPTGYAETQYF. The CDR3 DNA follows: TGCGCCAGCGCCAACCCGACAGGGTACGCGGAGACCCAGTACTTC.

This rearrangement joins TRBV7-2 to TRBJ2-5, with D perhaps TRBD1 (6 bases). The CDR3 covers 12 residues. Germline V lookup: CDR1 SGHTA, CDR2 FQGNSA. Trimming removed 3 bases from V and 4 bases from J, with 6 bases in between. This CDR3 is CASSFRGETQYF. CDR3 DNA sequence: TGTGCCAGCAGCTTCAGGGGAGAGACCCAGTACTTC. Based on the CDR3 plus reference TRBV7-2 and TRBJ2-5, the full variable domain is GAGVSQSPSNKVTEKGKDVELRCDPISGHTALYWYRQSLGQGLEFLIYFQGNSAPDKSGLPSDRFSAERTGGSVSTLTIQRTQQEDSAVYLCASSFRGETQYFGPGTRLLVL.

The chain combines TRBV10-3 with TRBJ1-2, with D tentatively TRBD1 (6 bases). Germline V gene sequence: CDR1 ENHRY, CDR2 SYGVKD. This CDR3 region has 14 residues. V was cut by 4 bases and J by 7 bases, with 16 bases left in between. CDR3 sequence (DNA): TGTGCCATCAGTGTACAGGGCGATGGGTCTGGCTACACCTTC. Translated, it gives CAISVQGDGSGYTF.

The chain carries TRBV19 and TRBJ2-7; 12 positions match TRBD2. Trimming cost V 4 bases and J 4 bases; bases outside gene matches: 5. CDR3 length: 15 amino acids. In germline, CDR1 is LNHDA, CDR2 SQIVND (reference sequence). In DNA form, the CDR3 reads TGTGCCAGTAGTAGACTAGCGGGAGTCGGGTACGAGCAGTACTTC. Translating gives CASSRLAGVGYEQYF. Based on the CDR3 plus reference TRBV19 and TRBJ2-7, the full variable domain is DGGITQSPKYLFRKEGQNVTLSCEQNLNHDAMYWYRQDPGQGLRLIYYSQIVNDFQKGDIAEGYSVSREKKESFPLTVTSAQKNPTAFYLCASSRLAGVGYEQYFGPGTRLTVT.

V is TRBV29-1 and J is TRBJ2-7, with 10 positions matching TRBD1. With V trimmed by 4 bases and J by 7 bases, 7 bases remained unmatched. Germline assignment: CDR1 SQVTM and CDR2 ANQGSEA. This CDR3 has 13 residues. CDR3 in amino acids: CSVGPGQGYEQYF. The CDR3 DNA is TGCAGCGTTGGCCCGGGACAGGGGTATGAGCAGTACTTC.

The V gene is TRBV12-3 or TRBV12-4, the J gene TRBJ1-6; perhaps TRBD1 as D (5 bases). With 7 bases removed from V and 7 bases from J, the gap between germline ends came to 11 bases. The CDR3 spans 13 residues. CDR3 nucleotide sequence: TGTGCCAGCAAACCTGGGGCAAATTCACCCCTCCACTTT. This codes for CASKPGANSPLHF.

This CDR3 reads CAWSAATVYGYTF. The CDR3 DNA follows: TGTGCCTGGAGCGCAGCTACGGTATATGGCTACACCTTC. The V gene is TRBV30, the J gene TRBJ1-2; the D is unclear. V shed 3 bases and J shed 5 bases, with 13 bases lying between them. The CDR3 consists of 13 residues. The V gene's germline CDR1 is GTSNPN and CDR2 SVGIG (reference sequence).

This clonotype was seen only a few times. V gene TRBV20-1 combines with J gene TRBJ2-3; D is perhaps TRBD2 (6 bases). Germline V gene data show CDR1 as DFQATT and CDR2 as SNEGSKA (reference sequence). Trimming took 4 bases from V and 6 from J, leaving 11 bases between them. CDR3 size: 12 residues. The CDR3 is CSATLAVDTQYF. CDR3 nucleotides: TGCAGTGCTACACTAGCCGTGGATACGCAGTATTTT.

The CDR3 coding sequence is TGTGCCAGCAGCTTCCCGACTTCGAACACCGGGGAGCTGTTTTTT. Encoded protein: CASSFPTSNTGELFF. The chain joins TRBV5-4 to TRBJ2-2; D gene ambiguous. CDR1 is SGHNT and CDR2 is YYREEE in the germline V gene (reference sequence). Trimming took off 2 bases at V and 0 bases at J, with 8 bases between the two ends. The length of the CDR3 is 15 residues. Based on the CDR3 plus reference TRBV5-4 and TRBJ2-2, the full variable domain is ETGVTQSPTHLIKTRGQQVTLRCSSQSGHNTVSWYQQALGQGPQFIFQYYREEENGRGNFPPRFSGLQFPNYSSELNVNALELDDSALYLCASSFPTSNTGELFFGEGSRLTVL.

The chain is built from TRBV2 and TRBJ1-1; no reliable D call. The V gene lost 4 bases and the J gene lost 6 bases, with 18 bases spanning the gap. The CDR3 is made up of 15 amino acids. Germline V gene data show CDR1 as SNHLY and CDR2 as FYNNEI. The CDR3 protein is CASSGGHPTQAEAFF. In DNA form, the CDR3 reads TGTGCCAGCAGTGGTGGTCACCCGACGCAGGCTGAAGCTTTCTTT.

This clonotype was counted between two and nine times. V and J are TRBV7-6 and TRBJ2-7, with D hard to call. Germline CDR1 is SGHVS and CDR2 is FNYEAQ. Trimming left V 3 bases short and J 0 bases short, with 6 bases between. The CDR3 has 13 amino acids. The CDR3 bases are TGTGCCAGCAGCTTCGGCGCCTCCTACGAGCAGTACTTC. Amino acids: CASSFGASYEQYF. Combining the CDR3 with reference TRBV7-6 and TRBJ2-7 gives the whole variable domain GAGVSQSPRYKVTKRGQDVALRCDPISGHVSLYWYRQALGQGPEFLTYFNYEAQQDKSGLPNDRFSAERPEGSISTLTIQRTEQRDSAMYRCASSFGASYEQYFGPGTRLTVT.

This clonotype is a singleton in its sample. The chain links TRBV5-1 to TRBJ2-3; 8 bases align to TRBD2. Per germline, CDR1 SGHRS and CDR2 YFSETQ. The CDR3 extends over 15 amino acids. V shed 0 bases, J shed 2 bases, and the junction held 2 bases outside the gene matches. The CDR3 spells CASSLELAATDTQYF. DNA for the CDR3: TGCGCCAGCAGCTTGGAACTAGCGGCCACAGATACGCAGTATTTT.

The chain combines TRBV12-3 or TRBV12-4 with TRBJ2-3; 7 nucleotides agree with TRBD2. The CDR3 covers 15 residues. V lost 1 base and J lost 6; bases outside the gene matches: 7. CDR3 region: CASSLGGGAQDTQYF. The CDR3 nucleotides are TGTGCCAGCAGTTTAGGCGGGGGAGCCCAGGATACGCAGTATTTT.

In this sample, this clonotype turned up a few times. The chain has TRBV6-1 and TRBJ1-5; D is uncertain. Germline V gene sequence: CDR1 MNHNS, CDR2 SASEGT. V lost 2 bases, J lost 0 bases, and 14 bases lay in between. The CDR3 runs 17 residues. The CDR3: CASSEYGGGYSNQPQHF. The CDR3 nucleotides read TGTGCCAGCAGTGAATACGGCGGAGGCTATAGCAATCAGCCCCAGCATTTT.

This clonotype was detected a few times. The chain combines TRBV6-1 with TRBJ2-1, with 10 positions matching TRBD2. Germline CDR1 is MNHNS and CDR2 is SASEGT. V shed 6 bases, J shed 10 bases, and the junction held 12 bases outside the gene matches. This CDR3 is 15 amino acids long. The CDR3 coding sequence is TGTGCCAGCAGCCAGGGACTAGCGAGAGCAAGAGAGCAGTTCTTC. The encoded protein is CASSQGLARAREQFF.

The chain joins TRBV20-1 to TRBJ1-2; perhaps TRBD1 as D (5 bases). Germline values: CDR1 DFQATT, CDR2 SNEGSKA (reference sequence). The V end was cut by 0 bases, the J end by 4 bases, with 15 bases between. The CDR3 is made up of 15 amino acids. Written as DNA, the CDR3 is TGCAGTGCTAGAGACGGAATAGCAGGGTTCTATGGCTACACCTTC. Translating gives CSARDGIAGFYGYTF.

The genes are TRBV11-1 and TRBJ2-3; D is unclear. This CDR3 spans 12 amino acids. The germline V gene encodes CDR1 SGHAT and CDR2 FQDESV (reference sequence). Trimming cost V 2 bases and J 13 bases, with 13 bases left between them. CDR3 region: CASSLSSDTKYF. The CDR3 region has the DNA TGTGCCAGCAGCTTATCATCCGATACTAAGTATTTT.

This chain joins TRBV2 and TRBJ2-3; 8 bases fit TRBD2. The V segment lost 3 bases and the J segment 5 bases; nucleotides outside the gene matches: 4. This CDR3 contains 14 residues. Germline lookup yields CDR1 SNHLY and CDR2 FYNNEI. The CDR3 DNA reads as TGTGCCAGCAGTGAGTCTCTAGCGGGAGATACGCAGTATTTT. Translation gives CASSESLAGDTQYF.